These 11 T cell receptor beta chains were all obtained from the same sample, sequenced in a study of cytomegalovirus exposure and HLA in healthy donors. The PCR ran on 60 Vbeta and 13 Jbeta primers. Only in-frame clones appear in the TCRdb table, and some are missing; sequencing was by immunoSEQ multiplex PCR. The table records some 70,000 clones, approximately 70% of them present only once. Sequences were obtained from PBMCs. The receptors here all came from a male donor in good health and CMV-seropositive.

This chain connects TRBV7-9 to TRBJ1-1; TRBD1 is a possible D gene (6 bases). This CDR3 has 14 residues. Trimming shortened V by 4 bases and J by 1 base, and 10 bases separated the two germline ends. In germline, CDR1 is SEHNR, CDR2 FQNEAQ (reference sequence). Here the CDR3 DNA reads TGTGCCAGCAGCTCCAGGACAGAGAACACTGAAGCTTTCTTT. Translation gives CASSSRTENTEAFF. The variable domain in full, with the rest retrieved from reference TRBV7-9 and TRBJ1-1, is DTGVSQNPRHKITKRGQNVTFRCDPISEHNRLYWYRQTLGQGPEFLTYFQNEAQLEKSRLLSDRFSAERPKGSFSTLEIQRTEQGDSAMYLCASSSRTENTEAFFGQGTRLTVV.

This clone was counted once. The V and J genes are TRBV2 and TRBJ1-4; maybe TRBD1 (5 bases). Germline assignment: CDR1 SNHLY and CDR2 FYNNEI. Deletions cut 7 bases from V and 3 bases from J, with 18 bases between. This CDR3 contains 16 residues. This CDR3 reads CASKQSSGAANEKLFF. The CDR3 coding sequence is TGTGCCAGCAAACAAAGCAGCGGGGCGGCTAATGAAAAACTGTTTTTT.

The rearrangement uses TRBV30 and TRBJ1-6; TRBD1 matches at 8 bases. The CDR3 is 15 residues long. Unmatched junction bases numbered 7, after V lost 0 bases and J lost 9 bases. Germline V gene sequence: CDR1 GTSNPN, CDR2 SVGIG (reference sequence). CDR3 sequence reads: CAWSVPGQEASPLHF. The CDR3 DNA reads TGTGCCTGGAGTGTACCGGGACAGGAGGCTTCACCCCTCCACTTT. Complete variable domain (other parts from reference TRBV30 and TRBJ1-6): SQTIHQWPATLVQPVGSPLSLECTVEGTSNPNLYWYRQAAGRGLQLLFYSVGIGQISSEVPQNLSASRPQDRQFILSSKKLLLSDSGFYLCAWSVPGQEASPLHFGNGTRLTVT.

The V and J genes are TRBV15 and TRBJ2-7; D perhaps matches TRBD2 (6 bases). The length of the CDR3 is 16 residues. Trimming cost V 0 bases and J 1 base, with 13 bases left between them. Germline V gene data show CDR1 as LNHNV and CDR2 as YYDKDF (reference sequence). The CDR3 coding sequence is TGTGCCACCAGCAGAGATGGGACTCGAGGTTCCTACGAGCAGTACTTC. Encoded protein: CATSRDGTRGSYEQYF.

This clone has only a few counts. The rearrangement links TRBV11-2 to TRBJ1-1; D gene ambiguous. V lost 5 bases and J 1 base, leaving 8 bases between the germline ends. The CDR3 sequence is 13 residues long. The germline CDR1 and CDR2 sequences are SGHAT and FQNNGV. This CDR3 reads CASSPQTNTEAFF. CDR3 bases: TGTGCCAGCAGCCCACAGACGAACACTGAAGCTTTCTTT.

This rearrangement joins TRBV18 to TRBJ1-5; TRBD1 is a possible D gene (6 bases). The CDR3 runs 13 residues. CDR1 KGHSH and CDR2 LQKENI come from the germline V gene. Trimming pared 8 bases from V and 6 bases from J, leaving 14 bases between. CDR3 nucleotides: TGTGCCAGCCGGTGGGGGCGGGCTCAGCCCCAGCATTTT. Residues: CASRWGRAQPQHF.

The gene calls are TRBV5-6 and TRBJ2-7; 8 bases fit TRBD1. The CDR3 covers 14 residues. After removal of 2 bases from V and 5 bases from J, the junction contained 6 bases not matched to a gene. The germline CDR1 and CDR2 sequences are SGHDT and YYEEEE. CDR3 sequence reads: CASSFSSRGHEQYF. CDR3 sequence (DNA): TGTGCCAGCAGCTTTTCTAGCAGGGGGCACGAGCAGTACTTC.

The J gene is TRBJ2-7, the V gene TRBV2; 10 bases are shared with TRBD2. The CDR3 totals 17 residues. Trimming removed 3 bases from V and 3 bases from J; junction bases left unmatched: 11. Germline CDR1 SNHLY, CDR2 FYNNEI. CDR3 coding DNA: TGTGCCAGCAGTGACTTTGCGGCTAGCGGGGGTATCTACGAGCAGTACTTC. This codes for CASSDFAASGGIYEQYF.

The chain links TRBV29-1 to TRBJ2-7; TRBD1 aligns across 8 bases. The CDR3 has 14 residues. Germline-derived CDR1 and CDR2 are SQVTM and ANQGSEA. The V gene end was trimmed by 6 bases and the J gene end by 2 bases; junction bases not matched to a gene: 9. The CDR3: CSVTRATGAYEQYF. Written as DNA, the CDR3 is TGCAGCGTCACCCGCGCGACAGGGGCCTACGAGCAGTACTTC.

This chain uses TRBV2 with TRBJ2-7, with D unclear. V was clipped by 8 bases and J by 2 bases, with 4 bases between them. The CDR3 has 10 residues. Looked up from germline, CDR1 is SNHLY and CDR2 is FYNNEI. The CDR3 region is CASATYEQYF. The CDR3 DNA reads as TGTGCCAGCGCGACCTACGAGCAGTACTTC.

The CDR3 DNA follows: TGTGCCAGCAGCTTAGGGGGGGAACGGGCTTTCTTT. It codes for CASSLGGERAFF. This chain joins TRBV7-9 and TRBJ1-1; a weak D match, TRBD1 (5 bases). CDR1 and CDR2 (germline): SEHNR, FQNEAQ (reference sequence). This CDR3 region has 12 residues. The V gene lost 1 base and the J gene lost 11 bases, with 11 bases spanning the gap.